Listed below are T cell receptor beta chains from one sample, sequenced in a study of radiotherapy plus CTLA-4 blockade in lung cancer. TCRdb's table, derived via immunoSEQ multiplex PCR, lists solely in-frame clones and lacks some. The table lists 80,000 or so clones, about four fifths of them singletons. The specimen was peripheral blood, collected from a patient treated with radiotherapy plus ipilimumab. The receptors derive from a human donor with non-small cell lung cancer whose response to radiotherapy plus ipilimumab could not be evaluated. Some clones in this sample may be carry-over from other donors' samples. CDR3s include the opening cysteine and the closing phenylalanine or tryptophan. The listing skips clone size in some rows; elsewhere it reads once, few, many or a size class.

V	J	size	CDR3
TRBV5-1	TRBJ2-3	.	CASSLRPGYHNTDTQYF
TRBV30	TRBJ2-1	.	CAWNGGGGDHSYNEQFF
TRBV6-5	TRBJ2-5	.	CASRGRTGNYETQYF
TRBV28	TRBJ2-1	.	CASREGLAGQEQFF
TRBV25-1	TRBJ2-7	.	CASSAANRGVYEQYF
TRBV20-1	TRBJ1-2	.	CSALTGSGYTF
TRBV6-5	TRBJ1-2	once	CASSYGRGIYGYTF
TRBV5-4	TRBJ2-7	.	CASSWEMGEQYF
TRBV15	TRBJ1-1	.	CATSRGTEGGTEAFF
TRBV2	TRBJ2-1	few	CASSDRQGVYNEQFF
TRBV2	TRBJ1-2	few	CASSELGGDGYTF
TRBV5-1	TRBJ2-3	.	CASSLVPGDTQYF
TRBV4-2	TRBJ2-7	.	CASSPGTGGNEQYF
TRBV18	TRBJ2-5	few	CASSPQGARETQYF
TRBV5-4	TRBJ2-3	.	CASRRGADSGTDTQYF